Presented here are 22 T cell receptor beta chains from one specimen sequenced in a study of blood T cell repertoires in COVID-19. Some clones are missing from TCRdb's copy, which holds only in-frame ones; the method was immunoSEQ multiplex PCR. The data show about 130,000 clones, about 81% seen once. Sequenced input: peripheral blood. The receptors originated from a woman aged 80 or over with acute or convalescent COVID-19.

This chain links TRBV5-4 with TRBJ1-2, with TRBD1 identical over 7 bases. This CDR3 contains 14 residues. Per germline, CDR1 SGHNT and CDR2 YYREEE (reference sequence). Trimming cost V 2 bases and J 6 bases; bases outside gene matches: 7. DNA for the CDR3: TGTGCCAGCAGCTTTTGGTCGACAGGGAATGGCTACACCTTC. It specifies CASSFWSTGNGYTF.

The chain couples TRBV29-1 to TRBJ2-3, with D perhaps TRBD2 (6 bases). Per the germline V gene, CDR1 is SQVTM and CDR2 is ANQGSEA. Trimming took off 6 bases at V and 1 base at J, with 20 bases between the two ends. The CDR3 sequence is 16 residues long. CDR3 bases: TGCAGCGTGGGGGGTGGGCTTCAATCCGGCACAGATACGCAGTATTTT. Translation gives CSVGGGLQSGTDTQYF.

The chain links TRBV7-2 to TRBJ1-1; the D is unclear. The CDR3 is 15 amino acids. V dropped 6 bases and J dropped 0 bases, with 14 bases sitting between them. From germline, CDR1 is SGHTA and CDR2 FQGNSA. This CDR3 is CASRFANSLNTEAFF. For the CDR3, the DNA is TGTGCCAGCAGATTCGCGAACAGCTTGAACACTGAAGCTTTCTTT.

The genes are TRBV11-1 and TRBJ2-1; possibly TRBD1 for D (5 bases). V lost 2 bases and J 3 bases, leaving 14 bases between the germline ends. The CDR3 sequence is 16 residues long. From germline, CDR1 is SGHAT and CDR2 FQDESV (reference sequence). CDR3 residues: CASSLWQSDIYNEQFF. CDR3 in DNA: TGTGCCAGCAGCTTATGGCAGTCGGACATCTACAATGAGCAGTTCTTC.

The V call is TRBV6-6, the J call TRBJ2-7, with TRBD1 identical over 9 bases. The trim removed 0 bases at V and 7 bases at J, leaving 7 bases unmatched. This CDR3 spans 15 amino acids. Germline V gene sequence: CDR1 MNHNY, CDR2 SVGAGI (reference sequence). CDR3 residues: CASSYSRQGVGEQYF. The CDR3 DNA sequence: TGTGCCAGCAGTTACTCGAGACAGGGGGTGGGGGAGCAGTACTTC.

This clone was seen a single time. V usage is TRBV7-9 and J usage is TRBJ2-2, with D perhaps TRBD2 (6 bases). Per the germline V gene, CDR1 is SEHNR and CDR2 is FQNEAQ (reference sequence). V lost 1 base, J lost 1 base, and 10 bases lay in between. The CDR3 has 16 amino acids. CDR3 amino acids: CASSLEGTLNTGELFF. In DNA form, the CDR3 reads TGTGCCAGCAGCTTAGAAGGGACTTTGAACACCGGGGAGCTGTTTTTT.

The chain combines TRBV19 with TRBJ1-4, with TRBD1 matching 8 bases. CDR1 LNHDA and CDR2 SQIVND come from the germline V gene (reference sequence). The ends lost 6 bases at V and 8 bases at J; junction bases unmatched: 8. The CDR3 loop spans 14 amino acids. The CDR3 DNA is TGTGCCAGTAGCCATGGACAGGGTCGAGAAAAACTGTTTTTT. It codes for CASSHGQGREKLFF. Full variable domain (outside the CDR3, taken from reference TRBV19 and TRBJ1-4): DGGITQSPKYLFRKEGQNVTLSCEQNLNHDAMYWYRQDPGQGLRLIYYSQIVNDFQKGDIAEGYSVSREKKESFPLTVTSAQKNPTAFYLCASSHGQGREKLFFGSGTQLSVL.

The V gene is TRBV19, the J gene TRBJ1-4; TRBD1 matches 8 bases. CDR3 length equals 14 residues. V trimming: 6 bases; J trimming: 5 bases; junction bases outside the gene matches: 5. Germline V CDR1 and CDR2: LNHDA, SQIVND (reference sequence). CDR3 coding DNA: TGTGCCAGTAGGCCAGGGGGCGCAAATGAAAAACTGTTTTTT. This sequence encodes CASRPGGANEKLFF. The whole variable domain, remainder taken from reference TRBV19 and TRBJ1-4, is DGGITQSPKYLFRKEGQNVTLSCEQNLNHDAMYWYRQDPGQGLRLIYYSQIVNDFQKGDIAEGYSVSREKKESFPLTVTSAQKNPTAFYLCASRPGGANEKLFFGSGTQLSVL.

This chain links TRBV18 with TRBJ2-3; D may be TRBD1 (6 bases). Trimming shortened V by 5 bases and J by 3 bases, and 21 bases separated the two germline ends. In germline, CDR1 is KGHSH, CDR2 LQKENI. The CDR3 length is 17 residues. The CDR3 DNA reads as TGTGCCAGCTCAGATGATACCGGGACATTCATGACAGATACGCAGTATTTT. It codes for CASSDDTGTFMTDTQYF. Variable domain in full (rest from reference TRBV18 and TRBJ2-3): NAGVMQNPRHLVRRRGQEARLRCSPMKGHSHVYWYRQLPEEGLKFMVYLQKENIIDESGMPKERFSAEFPKEGPSILRIQQVVRGDSAAYFCASSDDTGTFMTDTQYFGPGTRLTVL.

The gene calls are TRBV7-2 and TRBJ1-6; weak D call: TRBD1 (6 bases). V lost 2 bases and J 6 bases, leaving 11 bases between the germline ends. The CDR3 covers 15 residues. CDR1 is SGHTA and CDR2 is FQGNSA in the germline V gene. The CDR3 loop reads CASSLTGQSNSPLHF. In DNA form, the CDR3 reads TGTGCCAGCAGCTTAACCGGACAGAGTAATTCACCCCTCCACTTT.

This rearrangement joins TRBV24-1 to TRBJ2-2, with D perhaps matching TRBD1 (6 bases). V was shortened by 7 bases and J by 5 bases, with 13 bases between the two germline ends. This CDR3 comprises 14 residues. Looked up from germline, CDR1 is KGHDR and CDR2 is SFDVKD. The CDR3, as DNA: TGTGCCACCAGCTGGGACAAATCGACCGGGGAGCTGTTTTTT. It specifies CATSWDKSTGELFF.

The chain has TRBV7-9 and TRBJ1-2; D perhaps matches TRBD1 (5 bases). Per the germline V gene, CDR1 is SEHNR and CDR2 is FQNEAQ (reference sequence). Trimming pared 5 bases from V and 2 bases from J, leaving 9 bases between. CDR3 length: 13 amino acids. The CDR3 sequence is CASSRGQNYGYTF. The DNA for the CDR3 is TGTGCCAGCAGCCGCGGACAAAACTATGGCTACACCTTC.

The CDR3 protein is CASSLIAGGRHTGELFF. CDR3 DNA: TGTGCCAGCAGCCTCATAGCGGGAGGGAGGCACACCGGGGAGCTGTTTTTT. The chain employs TRBV7-2 and TRBJ2-2, with 11 bases that match TRBD2. Germline CDR1 is SGHTA and CDR2 is FQGNSA. The J segment lost 3 bases and the V segment lost 5 bases, leaving 8 bases of the junction unmatched. This CDR3 is built from 17 residues. The full variable domain, its missing parts supplied by reference TRBV7-2 and TRBJ2-2, is GAGVSQSPSNKVTEKGKDVELRCDPISGHTALYWYRQSLGQGLEFLIYFQGNSAPDKSGLPSDRFSAERTGGSVSTLTIQRTQQEDSAVYLCASSLIAGGRHTGELFFGEGSRLTVL.

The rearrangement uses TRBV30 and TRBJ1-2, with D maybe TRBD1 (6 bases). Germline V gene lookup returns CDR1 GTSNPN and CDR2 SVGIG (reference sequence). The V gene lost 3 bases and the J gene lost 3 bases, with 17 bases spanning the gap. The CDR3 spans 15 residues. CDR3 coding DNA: TGTGCCTGGAGCCGGGTAAGGGGGAAGGACTATGGCTACACCTTC. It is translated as CAWSRVRGKDYGYTF.

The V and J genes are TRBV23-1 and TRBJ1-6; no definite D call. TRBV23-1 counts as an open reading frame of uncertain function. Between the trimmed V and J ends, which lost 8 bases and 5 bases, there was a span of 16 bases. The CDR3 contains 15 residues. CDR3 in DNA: TGCGCCAGCCCCCCGTCCGGGAGCGATAATTCACCCCTCCACTTT. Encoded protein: CASPPSGSDNSPLHF.

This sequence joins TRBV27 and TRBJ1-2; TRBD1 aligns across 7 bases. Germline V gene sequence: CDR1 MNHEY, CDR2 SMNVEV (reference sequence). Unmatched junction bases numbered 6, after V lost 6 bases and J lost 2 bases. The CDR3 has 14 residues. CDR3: CASSSLDRNYGYTF. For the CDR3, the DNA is TGTGCCAGCAGCTCGCTGGACAGGAACTATGGCTACACCTTC.

CDR3 region: CASSLQGGSYGYTF. CDR3 sequence (DNA): TGTGCCAGCAGCCTACAAGGGGGCTCCTATGGCTACACCTTC. The J gene is TRBJ1-2, the V gene TRBV13; 7 bases fit TRBD1. CDR3 length: 14 residues. Trimming took 5 bases from V and 4 from J; bases not matched to a gene: 7. Germline values: CDR1 PRHDT, CDR2 FYEKMQ (reference sequence).

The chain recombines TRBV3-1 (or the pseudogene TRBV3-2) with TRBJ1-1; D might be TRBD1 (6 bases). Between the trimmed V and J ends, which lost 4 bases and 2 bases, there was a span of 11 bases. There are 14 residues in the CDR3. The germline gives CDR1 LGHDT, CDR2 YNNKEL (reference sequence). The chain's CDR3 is CASSLRQANTEAFF. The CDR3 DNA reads TGTGCCAGCAGCCTCCGACAGGCAAACACTGAAGCTTTCTTT.

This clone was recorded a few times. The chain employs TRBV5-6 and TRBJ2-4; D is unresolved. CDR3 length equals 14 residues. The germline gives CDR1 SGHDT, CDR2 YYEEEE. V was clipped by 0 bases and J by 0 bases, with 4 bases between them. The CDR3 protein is CASSLGLAKNIQYF. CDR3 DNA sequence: TGTGCCAGCAGCTTGGGTCTAGCCAAAAACATTCAGTACTTC.

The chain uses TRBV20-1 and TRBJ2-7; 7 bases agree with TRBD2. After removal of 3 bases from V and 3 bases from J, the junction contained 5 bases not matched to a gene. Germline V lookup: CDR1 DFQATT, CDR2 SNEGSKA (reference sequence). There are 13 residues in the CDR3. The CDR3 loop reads CSASITSDYEQYF. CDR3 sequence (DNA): TGCAGTGCTAGTATCACTAGCGACTACGAGCAGTACTTC.

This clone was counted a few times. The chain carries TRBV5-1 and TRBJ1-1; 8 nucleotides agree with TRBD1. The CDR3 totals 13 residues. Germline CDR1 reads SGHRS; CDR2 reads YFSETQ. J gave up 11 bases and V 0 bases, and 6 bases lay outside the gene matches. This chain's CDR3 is CASSLDRGGKAFF. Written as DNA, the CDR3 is TGCGCCAGCAGCTTGGACAGGGGGGGCAAGGCTTTCTTT.

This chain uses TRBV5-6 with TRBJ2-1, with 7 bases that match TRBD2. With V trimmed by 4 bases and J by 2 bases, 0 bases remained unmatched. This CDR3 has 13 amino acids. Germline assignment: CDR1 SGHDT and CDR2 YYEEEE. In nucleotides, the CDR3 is TGTGCCAGCAGCGCGGGAGCCTACAATGAGCAGTTCTTC. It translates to CASSAGAYNEQFF. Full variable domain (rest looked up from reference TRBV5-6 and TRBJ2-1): DAGVTQSPTHLIKTRGQQVTLRCSPKSGHDTVSWYQQALGQGPQFIFQYYEEEERQRGNFPDRFSGHQFPNYSSELNVNALLLGDSALYLCASSAGAYNEQFFGPGTRLTVL.